The 20 T cell receptor beta chains below were found in one sample sequenced in a study of shared clonotypes between healthy human individuals. The method was immunoSEQ multiplex PCR; TCRdb's version includes in-frame clones alone and lacks a portion of them. Of some 2,100,000 clones listed, around 95% are singletons. Sample: naive CD4+ T cells sorted from blood. Subset specified: CD45RA+ positively selected. The receptors derive from a man younger than 35 in good health.

V usage is TRBV10-3 and J usage is TRBJ2-1; D possibly corresponds to TRBD1 (5 bases). In germline, CDR1 is ENHRY, CDR2 SYGVKD. V lost 5 bases, J lost 10 bases, and 18 bases lay in between. The CDR3 runs to 14 residues. The CDR3 DNA is TGTGCCATCAGTCGACGGCAATCAGACAGCGAGCAGTTCTTC. Protein sequence: CAISRRQSDSEQFF.

The CDR3 DNA follows: TGCGCCAGCAGTCCGGGACAGGGGTCCCGTCAGCCCCAGCATTTT. Encoded protein: CASSPGQGSRQPQHF. The rearrangement uses TRBV10-1 and TRBJ1-5; 10 bases fit TRBD1. Germline V gene lookup returns CDR1 WNHNN and CDR2 SYGVQD (reference sequence). J lost 6 bases, V lost 5 bases, and 7 bases had no gene match. There are 15 residues in the CDR3.

The rearrangement uses TRBV6-5 and TRBJ1-6; D might be TRBD1 (5 bases). The ends were cut back, 6 bases at V and 7 bases at J, with 16 bases in the middle. The CDR3 runs 15 residues. Germline lookup yields CDR1 MNHEY and CDR2 SVGAGI. The CDR3 loop is CASRPGTASNSPLHF. CDR3 coding DNA: TGTGCCAGCAGACCCGGGACTGCATCCAATTCACCCCTCCACTTT.

The chain recombines TRBV6-5 with TRBJ2-5; D may be TRBD2 (6 bases). Per germline, CDR1 MNHEY and CDR2 SVGAGI. The ends were cut back, 5 bases at V and 5 bases at J, with 15 bases in the middle. The CDR3 has 14 amino acids. The CDR3 protein is CASSRRGSGETQYF. Written as DNA, the CDR3 is TGTGCCAGCAGTAGACGGGGGAGCGGTGAGACCCAGTACTTC.

This rearrangement joins TRBV27 to TRBJ1-2; 8 bases are a match to TRBD1. Germline trimming cut 0 bases from V and 7 bases from J; bases unmatched to any gene: 10. CDR1 and CDR2 from the germline V gene are MNHEY and SMNVEV (reference sequence). This CDR3 spans 16 amino acids. In DNA, the CDR3 is TGTGCCAGCAGTTTATCGAGAGGACAGGGAACCGTTGGCTACACCTTC. Residues: CASSLSRGQGTVGYTF.

This rearrangement joins TRBV7-2 to TRBJ2-7; TRBD1 might be the D (5 bases). This CDR3 region has 13 residues. V lost 4 bases to trimming and J lost 6 bases, with 13 bases between them. Germline V gene data show CDR1 as SGHTA and CDR2 as FQGNSA. The CDR3 loop reads CASSSPGKGEQYF. The CDR3, as DNA: TGTGCCAGCAGCTCTCCAGGGAAGGGCGAGCAGTACTTC.

This clone has a single count. The rearrangement uses TRBV5-6 and TRBJ1-6; the D gene is possibly TRBD1 (5 bases). V was cut by 4 bases and J by 6 bases, with 11 bases left in between. This CDR3 spans 14 amino acids. CDR1 and CDR2 (germline): SGHDT, YYEEEE. The CDR3 region is CASSGTVANSPLHF. Written as DNA, the CDR3 is TGTGCCAGCAGCGGGACGGTAGCTAATTCACCCCTCCACTTT.

This chain uses TRBV19 with TRBJ2-2, with 7 bases that match TRBD1. V was clipped by 6 bases and J by 5 bases; unmatched bases: 12. Germline CDR1 is LNHDA and CDR2 is SQIVND (reference sequence). The CDR3 extends over 16 amino acids. CDR3 residues: CASSNNPGQLTGELFF. CDR3 sequence (DNA): TGTGCCAGTAGCAATAATCCGGGACAGTTAACCGGGGAGCTGTTTTTT.

In its sample, this clone was seen once. The chain joins TRBV6-5 to TRBJ1-2, with 7 bases matching TRBD1. V shed 7 bases, J shed 6 bases, and the junction held 8 bases outside the gene matches. CDR3 length equals 13 residues. Per germline, CDR1 MNHEY and CDR2 SVGAGI. The CDR3 region is CASTPEGGHGYTF. The CDR3 nucleotides are TGTGCCAGCACTCCAGAAGGGGGCCATGGCTACACCTTC.

CDR3 loop: CASSYPNSPEQFF. In DNA, the CDR3 is TGTGCCAGCAGTTATCCTAACTCCCCCGAGCAGTTCTTC. V usage is TRBV6-5 and J usage is TRBJ2-1; D is uncertain. The CDR3 extends over 13 amino acids. V was pared by 3 bases and J by 10 bases, with 13 bases between. Germline CDR1 MNHEY, CDR2 SVGAGI.

This rearrangement joins TRBV10-3 to TRBJ2-7; 10 nucleotides line up with TRBD2. V trimming: 6 bases; J trimming: 0 bases; junction bases outside the gene matches: 5. This CDR3 has 15 amino acids. Looked up from germline, CDR1 is ENHRY and CDR2 is SYGVKD. In DNA form, the CDR3 reads TGTGCCATCAGCGATAGCGGGGGGAGCTCCTACGAGCAGTACTTC. Translated: CAISDSGGSSYEQYF.

The chain uses TRBV6-1 and TRBJ2-7, with D possibly matching TRBD1 (5 bases). V lost 4 bases and J lost 5, with 12 bases in between. This CDR3 is 13 amino acids long. In germline, CDR1 is MNHNS, CDR2 SASEGT. The CDR3 DNA is TGTGCCAGCAGTGGCCCGTGGGGCAACGAGCAGTACTTC. This encodes CASSGPWGNEQYF.

The chain employs TRBV18 and TRBJ2-3; a weak D match, TRBD1 (7 bases). The length of the CDR3 is 13 residues. CDR1 KGHSH and CDR2 LQKENI come from the germline V gene. The germline V and J ends were trimmed by 6 bases and 3 bases, with 10 bases remaining between them. In DNA, the CDR3 is TGTGCCAGCTCCAGGGGGAGGACAGATACGCAGTATTTT. Translating it yields CASSRGRTDTQYF.

The gene calls are TRBV11-3 and TRBJ2-2, with D hard to call. This CDR3 is built from 12 residues. The germline gives CDR1 SGHNT, CDR2 YENEEA. Trimming took 5 bases from V and 8 from J, leaving 9 bases between them. CDR3 sequence (DNA): TGTGCCAGCAGCCCCGGTTGGGGGGAGCTGTTTTTT. Protein product: CASSPGWGELFF.

The J gene is TRBJ1-1, the V gene TRBV28; D not certain. Germline CDR1 is MDHEN and CDR2 is SYDVKM. The ends were cut back, 2 bases at V and 5 bases at J, with 15 bases in the middle. The CDR3 is 15 residues long. The CDR3 reads CASSLTAKVWTEAFF. The CDR3 nucleotides are TGTGCCAGCAGTTTAACAGCGAAAGTTTGGACTGAAGCTTTCTTT.

The chain is built from TRBV28 and TRBJ1-2, with TRBD1 matching 9 bases. Germline lookup yields CDR1 MDHEN and CDR2 SYDVKM. The CDR3 covers 15 residues. Unmatched junction bases numbered 10, after V lost 8 bases and J lost 3 bases. CDR3 protein: CASSQPGQGHYGYTF. CDR3 DNA: TGTGCCAGCTCCCAACCGGGACAGGGACACTATGGCTACACCTTC.

The genes are TRBV6-5 and TRBJ2-1, with D maybe TRBD2 (5 bases). The germline V gene encodes CDR1 MNHEY and CDR2 SVGAGI. Deletions cut 8 bases from V and 5 bases from J, with 10 bases between. CDR3 length: 12 amino acids. CDR3 residues: CASEAANNEQFF. CDR3 DNA: TGTGCCAGCGAAGCGGCTAACAATGAGCAGTTCTTC.

Worth noting for this clone: The sample carries other DNA sequences with the same CDR3. The J gene is TRBJ2-1, the V gene TRBV5-6; 7 nucleotides match TRBD2. The CDR3 length is 15 residues. The germline V gene encodes CDR1 SGHDT and CDR2 YYEEEE. V trimming: 0 bases; J trimming: 0 bases; junction bases outside the gene matches: 0. In nucleotides, the CDR3 is TGTGCCAGCAGCTTGGGCGGGGGCTCCTACAATGAGCAGTTCTTC. Translated, it gives CASSLGGGSYNEQFF.

The genes are TRBV5-1 and TRBJ1-1, with D possibly TRBD1 on 6 matching bases. There are 13 residues in the CDR3. The V end was cut by 3 bases, the J end by 3 bases, with 9 bases between. Germline values: CDR1 SGHRS, CDR2 YFSETQ. CDR3: CASSWTEDTEAFF. CDR3 bases: TGCGCCAGCAGCTGGACAGAAGACACTGAAGCTTTCTTT.

The chain couples TRBV6-5 to TRBJ1-5; maybe TRBD1 (5 bases). Germline values: CDR1 MNHEY, CDR2 SVGAGI. V lost 0 bases, J lost 3 bases, and 9 bases lay in between. This CDR3 has 15 amino acids. The CDR3 here is CASSYSGVNNQPQHF. The CDR3 DNA sequence: TGTGCCAGCAGTTACTCGGGGGTAAACAATCAGCCCCAGCATTTT.